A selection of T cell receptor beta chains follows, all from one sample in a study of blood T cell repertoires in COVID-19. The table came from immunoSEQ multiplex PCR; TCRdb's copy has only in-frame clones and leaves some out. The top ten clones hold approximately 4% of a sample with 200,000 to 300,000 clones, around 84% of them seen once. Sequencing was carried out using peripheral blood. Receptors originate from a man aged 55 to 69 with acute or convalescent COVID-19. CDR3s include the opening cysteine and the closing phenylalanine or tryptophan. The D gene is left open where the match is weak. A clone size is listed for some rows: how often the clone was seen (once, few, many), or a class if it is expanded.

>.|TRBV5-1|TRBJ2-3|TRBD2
CASRTSGGAADTQYF
TGCGCCAGCAGAACTAGCGGGGGGGCCGCAGATACGCAGTATTTT
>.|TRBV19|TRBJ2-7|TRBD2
CASSTGTSGYEQYF
TGTGCCAGTAGTACCGGGACTAGCGGCTACGAGCAGTACTTC
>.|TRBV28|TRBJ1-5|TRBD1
CASSLLGQSNQPQHF
TGTGCCAGCAGTTTATTGGGACAGAGCAATCAGCCCCAGCATTTT
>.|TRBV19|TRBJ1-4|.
CASKGRGSTNEKLFF
TGTGCCAGTAAGGGCAGGGGTTCAACTAATGAAAAACTGTTTTTT
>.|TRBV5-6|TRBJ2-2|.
CASSLVGRANTGELFF
TGTGCCAGCAGCTTGGTGGGCAGGGCGAACACCGGGGAGCTGTTTTTT
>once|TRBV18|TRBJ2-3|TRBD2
CASSRPASGPRGAGTQYF
TGTGCCAGCTCGCGACCGGCTAGCGGCCCTAGAGGGGCAGGGACGCAGTATTTT
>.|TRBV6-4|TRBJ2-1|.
CASRMEYGSYNEQFF
TGTGCCAGCAGAATGGAGTATGGCTCCTACAATGAGCAGTTCTTC
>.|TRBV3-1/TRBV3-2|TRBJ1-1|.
CASNRQDLMNTEAFF
TGTGCCAGCAACCGACAGGACTTAATGAACACTGAAGCTTTCTTT
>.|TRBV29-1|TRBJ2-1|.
CSVEGSTSSYNEQFF
TGCAGCGTTGAAGGGTCAACAAGCTCCTACAATGAGCAGTTCTTC
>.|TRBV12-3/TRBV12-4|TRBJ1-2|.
CASSYREGRGYTF
TGTGCCAGCAGCTACAGGGAGGGGCGCGGCTACACCTTC
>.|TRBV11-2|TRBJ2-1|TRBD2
CASSLLAGRSYNEQFF
TGTGCCAGCAGCCTCCTAGCGGGACGGTCTTACAATGAGCAGTTCTTC
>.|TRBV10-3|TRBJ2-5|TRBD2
CAISEGGAGGQETQYF
TGTGCCATCAGTGAGGGCGGAGCGGGGGGGCAAGAGACCCAGTACTTC
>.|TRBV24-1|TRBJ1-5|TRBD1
CATRDPSKTGGTGNQPQHF
TGTGCCACCAGGGACCCTTCTAAGACAGGGGGGACTGGCAATCAGCCCCAGCATTTT
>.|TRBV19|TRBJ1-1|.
CASKVRGLTDTEAFF
TGTGCCAGTAAGGTAAGGGGCCTCACGGACACTGAAGCTTTCTTT
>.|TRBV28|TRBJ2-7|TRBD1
CASRGTVYEQYF
TGTGCCAGCAGAGGGACAGTCTACGAGCAGTACTTC
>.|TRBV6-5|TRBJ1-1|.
CASSQPGRDTEAFF
TGTGCCAGCAGCCAGCCTGGGAGGGACACTGAAGCTTTCTTT
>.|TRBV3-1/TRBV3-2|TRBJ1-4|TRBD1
CASSQGDSLHLKLFF
TGTGCCAGCAGCCAAGGGGACAGCCTCCACTTAAAACTGTTTTTT
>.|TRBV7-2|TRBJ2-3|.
CASSLGIPSSTDTQYF
TGTGCCAGCAGCCTCGGGATCCCCAGTAGCACAGATACGCAGTATTTT
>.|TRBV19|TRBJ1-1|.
CASSIGVWRVEEDTEAFF
TGTGCCAGTAGTATAGGTGTATGGAGGGTAGAGGAGGACACTGAAGCTTTCTTT
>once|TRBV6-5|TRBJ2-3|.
CASRLRFTDTQYF
TGTGCCAGCAGGCTCAGGTTCACAGATACGCAGTATTTT
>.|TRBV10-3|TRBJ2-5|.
CAISESAGAMRETQYF
TGTGCCATCAGTGAGTCGGCGGGGGCTATGAGGGAGACCCAGTACTTC
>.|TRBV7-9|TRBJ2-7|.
CASSPDKRAPYEQYF
TGTGCCAGCAGCCCCGACAAGCGGGCTCCCTACGAGCAGTACTTC
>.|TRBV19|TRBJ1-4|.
CASTKRGDGTNEKLFF
TGTGCCAGTACCAAGAGAGGAGACGGAACTAATGAAAAACTGTTTTTT
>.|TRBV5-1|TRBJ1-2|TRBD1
CASSLGTRGTAFTNYGYTF
TGCGCCAGCAGCTTGGGGACCCGGGGGACAGCCTTTACTAACTATGGCTACACCTTC
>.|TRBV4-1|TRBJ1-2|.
CASSHPIRGSNYGYTF
TGCGCCAGCAGCCATCCCATCAGGGGAAGTAACTATGGCTACACCTTC
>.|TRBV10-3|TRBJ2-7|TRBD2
CAISESAGLPLEQYF
TGTGCCATCAGTGAGTCGGCGGGACTACCCCTCGAGCAGTACTTC
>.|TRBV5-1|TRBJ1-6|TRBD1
CASSLDRQGYTNYNSPLHF
TGCGCCAGCAGCTTGGACCGACAGGGTTATACGAACTATAATTCACCCCTCCACTTT
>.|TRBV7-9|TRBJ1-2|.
CASSLVGRGAYGYTF
TGTGCCAGCAGCTTAGTCGGGAGAGGGGCCTATGGCTACACCTTC